This TCR beta chain derives from a study of cytomegalovirus exposure and HLA in healthy donors. Trimming cost V 5 bases and J 9 bases, with 25 bases left between them. Germline lookup yields CDR1 SGHAT and CDR2 FQNNGV. The length of the CDR3 is 16 residues. Use of 60 Vbeta and 13 Jbeta primers characterized the PCR. Here immunoSEQ multiplex PCR was the method, and the copy in TCRdb shows in-frame clones only, minus some. The sample data list over 45,000 clones. The V call is TRBV11-2, the J call TRBJ1-2; weak D call: TRBD1 (5 bases). This TCR derives from a woman aged 18-29 years in good health and CMV-seronegative. The sample taken for sequencing was PBMCs. CDR3: CASSPGPGRPNRSYTF. The CDR3 nucleotides are TGTGCCAGCAGCCCAGGGCCAGGCAGGCCGAATAGGAGCTACACCTTC.